The 32 T cell receptor beta chains listed next were all sequenced from one sample in a study of cytomegalovirus exposure and HLA in healthy donors. PCR primers comprised 60 Vbeta and 13 Jbeta primers. Assay: immunoSEQ multiplex PCR; the TCRdb copy retains only in-frame clones and omits some. The table lists more than 35,000 clones. Input material: PBMCs. The receptors derive from a man aged 25-45 years in good health and CMV-seronegative.

The chain carries TRBV18 and TRBJ2-5; D gene uncertain. The V gene lost 2 bases and the J gene lost 5 bases, with 15 bases spanning the gap. There are 15 residues in the CDR3. Germline V lookup: CDR1 KGHSH, CDR2 LQKENI. The DNA for the CDR3 is TGTGCCAGCTCACCATCAGTCGAGGCACCGGAGACCCAGTACTTC. It encodes CASSPSVEAPETQYF.

The chain couples TRBV5-1 to TRBJ2-7; TRBD1 aligns across 8 bases. Germline V gene data show CDR1 as SGHRS and CDR2 as YFSETQ. V lost 3 bases, J lost 2 bases, and 7 bases stayed unmatched. This CDR3 is built from 15 residues. CDR3 in DNA: TGCGCCAGCAGCTCCTCGACAGGGGCGGCCTACGAGCAGTACTTC. Encoded protein: CASSSSTGAAYEQYF.

This chain connects TRBV29-1 to TRBJ2-1; D is possibly TRBD2 (5 bases). This CDR3 is 12 amino acids long. Germline V lookup: CDR1 SQVTM, CDR2 ANQGSEA. The ends were cut back, 7 bases at V and 5 bases at J, with 12 bases in the middle. The CDR3, as DNA: TGCAGCGGAGGGAAAGATAACAATGAGCAGTTCTTC. Encoded protein: CSGGKDNNEQFF.

This chain links TRBV30 with TRBJ2-3, with unresolved D. V was trimmed by 0 bases and J by 6 bases, leaving 4 bases between them. CDR3 length: 11 amino acids. Germline-derived CDR1 and CDR2 are GTSNPN and SVGIG (reference sequence). CDR3 coding DNA: TGTGCCTGGAGTGTACTTGATACGCAGTATTTT. Its protein is CAWSVLDTQYF.

This chain joins TRBV4-3 and TRBJ1-2; no reliable D call. V lost 0 bases to trimming and J lost 1 base, with 12 bases between them. Germline CDR1 and CDR2: LGHNA and YSLEER. This CDR3 is 16 amino acids long. The CDR3 reads CASSQDPNSINYGYTF. The CDR3 coding sequence is TGCGCCAGCAGCCAAGATCCCAACTCCATTAACTATGGCTACACCTTC.

This chain joins TRBV29-1 and TRBJ1-2; 7 bases fit TRBD1. CDR3 length equals 12 residues. V shed 8 bases and J 1 base; nucleotides not matched to a gene: 4. Germline assignment: CDR1 SQVTM and CDR2 ANQGSEA. The CDR3 sequence: CSLGDSNYGYTF. The DNA for the CDR3 is TGCAGCCTGGGGGACAGTAACTATGGCTACACCTTC.

This chain uses TRBV6-1 with TRBJ1-5; 8 bases map to TRBD1. The CDR3 loop spans 15 amino acids. Germline V gives CDR1 MNHNS, CDR2 SASEGT. The V segment lost 4 bases and the J segment 2 bases; nucleotides outside the gene matches: 4. CDR3 in DNA: TGTGCCAGCAGTGGAGGACAGGGCCGCAATCAGCCCCAGCATTTT. Its protein product is CASSGGQGRNQPQHF.

The chain couples TRBV5-5 to TRBJ2-7, with 8 bases fitting TRBD2. CDR3 length: 16 residues. The germline V gene has CDR1 SGHKS and CDR2 YYEKEE (reference sequence). V trimming: 0 bases; J trimming: 2 bases; junction bases outside the gene matches: 7. The CDR3 loop reads CASSLVAGGLAYEQYF. Here the CDR3 DNA reads TGTGCCAGCAGCTTGGTGGCGGGAGGCCTCGCCTACGAGCAGTACTTC.

The V call is TRBV6-5, the J call TRBJ2-7, with 14 nucleotides matching TRBD2. Germline V gene sequence: CDR1 MNHEY, CDR2 SVGAGI. There are 15 residues in the CDR3. The V segment lost 5 bases and the J segment 5 bases; nucleotides outside the gene matches: 5. The CDR3 spells CASSTRGLAGDEQYF. CDR3 nucleotides: TGTGCCAGCAGTACCCGGGGACTAGCGGGAGACGAGCAGTACTTC.

This chain links TRBV4-1 with TRBJ2-3, with 9 bases that match TRBD2. Trimming cost V 3 bases and J 5 bases; bases outside gene matches: 12. CDR3 length equals 17 residues. Per the germline V gene, CDR1 is MGHRA and CDR2 is YSYEKL. The CDR3 here is CASSHLWMELAGDTQYF. The CDR3 nucleotides read TGCGCCAGCAGCCATCTCTGGATGGAACTAGCGGGAGATACGCAGTATTTT.

The gene calls are TRBV6-6 and TRBJ2-7; a possible D gene is TRBD1 (5 bases). Per the germline V gene, CDR1 is MNHNY and CDR2 is SVGAGI (reference sequence). This CDR3 has 16 residues. The ends were cut back, 2 bases at V and 3 bases at J, with 17 bases in the middle. The CDR3 sequence is CASSYGAIKKGYEQYF. As DNA, the CDR3 is TGTGCCAGCAGTTACGGGGCGATAAAAAAGGGCTACGAGCAGTACTTC.

The chain is built from TRBV5-4 and TRBJ1-1; TRBD1 agrees at 8 bases. Germline CDR1 SGHNT, CDR2 YYREEE (reference sequence). The CDR3 totals 14 residues. J was trimmed by 5 bases and V by 4 bases; bases with no gene match: 7. The CDR3 DNA is TGTGCCAGCAGCCAAGGACAGGGAAGGACTGAAGCTTTCTTT. Its translation is CASSQGQGRTEAFF.

J is TRBJ2-7 and V is TRBV7-9; 14 bases agree with TRBD2. The CDR3 runs to 19 residues. With V trimmed by 4 bases and J by 2 bases, 13 bases remained unmatched. Germline lookup yields CDR1 SEHNR and CDR2 FQNEAQ (reference sequence). This CDR3 reads CASSSQPGLAGAKAYEQYF. CDR3 bases: TGTGCCAGCAGCTCCCAACCGGGACTAGCGGGAGCAAAGGCCTACGAGCAGTACTTC. Full variable domain (remainder filled in from reference TRBV7-9 and TRBJ2-7): DTGVSQNPRHKITKRGQNVTFRCDPISEHNRLYWYRQTLGQGPEFLTYFQNEAQLEKSRLLSDRFSAERPKGSFSTLEIQRTEQGDSAMYLCASSSQPGLAGAKAYEQYFGPGTRLTVT.

This chain joins TRBV30 and TRBJ2-3, with D possibly matching TRBD2 (6 bases). CDR1 is GTSNPN and CDR2 is SVGIG in the germline V gene (reference sequence). The V end was cut by 2 bases, the J end by 4 bases, with 16 bases between. This CDR3 region has 15 residues. CDR3 region: CAWSNGGPVSDTQYF. CDR3 nucleotide sequence: TGTGCCTGGAGTAATGGAGGGCCCGTTTCAGATACGCAGTATTTT.

The chain recombines TRBV10-1 with TRBJ1-4; D might be TRBD1 (6 bases). The V and J ends lost 6 bases and 11 bases respectively, with 13 bases between them. The germline V gene has CDR1 WNHNN and CDR2 SYGVQD (reference sequence). This CDR3 is built from 12 residues. In DNA, the CDR3 is TGCGCCAGCAGCTCCAGGGGAGGGAAACTGTTTTTT. This translates into CASSSRGGKLFF.

The chain carries TRBV25-1 and TRBJ1-3; D is possibly TRBD1 (5 bases). CDR3 length equals 16 residues. Germline assignment: CDR1 MGHDK and CDR2 SYGVNS. V was trimmed by 4 bases and J by 0 bases, leaving 13 bases between them. This CDR3 is CASSGRDGPSGNTIYF. CDR3 bases: TGTGCCAGCAGTGGCAGGGATGGGCCCTCTGGAAACACCATATATTTT.

The rearrangement uses TRBV5-8 and TRBJ2-7; a weak D match, TRBD2 (5 bases). The germline V and J ends were trimmed by 4 bases and 4 bases, with 6 bases remaining between them. In germline, CDR1 is SGHTS, CDR2 YDEGEE. The length of the CDR3 is 11 residues. This CDR3 reads CASSRRYEQYF. The CDR3 region has the DNA TGTGCCAGCAGCCGGAGGTACGAGCAGTACTTC.

This chain connects TRBV29-1 to TRBJ2-1, with 12 bases aligning to TRBD2. CDR3 size: 12 residues. CDR1 SQVTM and CDR2 ANQGSEA come from the germline V gene. V lost 7 bases and J lost 7; bases outside the gene matches: 2. CDR3 coding DNA: TGCAGCGCCGGGACTAGCGGGAATGAGCAGTTCTTC. It encodes CSAGTSGNEQFF.

The chain joins TRBV30 to TRBJ2-6, with 10 bases matching TRBD1. CDR3 size: 20 residues. Per the germline V gene, CDR1 is GTSNPN and CDR2 is SVGIG (reference sequence). The V gene end was trimmed by 1 base and the J gene end by 3 bases; junction bases not matched to a gene: 15. The CDR3 here is CAWSGYDRGLGFVGANVLTF. CDR3 coding DNA: TGTGCCTGGAGTGGATACGACAGGGGGCTTGGATTCGTTGGGGCCAACGTCCTGACTTTC.

This chain uses TRBV5-5 with TRBJ2-4; tentative D call: TRBD2 (5 bases). The CDR3 loop spans 13 amino acids. Germline lookup yields CDR1 SGHKS and CDR2 YYEKEE (reference sequence). Trimming stripped 3 bases from V and 8 bases from J, with 12 bases between. The CDR3: CASSSHMGDIQYF. The CDR3 bases are TGTGCCAGCAGCTCCCACATGGGAGACATTCAGTACTTC.

The chain joins TRBV11-2 to TRBJ1-1; 9 bases agree with TRBD1. CDR3 length: 15 amino acids. Trimming at V came to 4 bases and at J to 5 bases, leaving 8 bases not matched to a gene. The germline V gene has CDR1 SGHAT and CDR2 FQNNGV. As DNA, the CDR3 is TGTGCCAGCAGCTCCCGGGACAGGGTATCTACTGAAGCTTTCTTT. It is translated as CASSSRDRVSTEAFF.

This chain links TRBV29-1 with TRBJ2-3; TRBD2 is a possible D gene (5 bases). V dropped 0 bases and J dropped 0 bases, with 7 bases sitting between them. CDR1 and CDR2 (germline): SQVTM, ANQGSEA. CDR3 length: 14 residues. The CDR3 bases are TGCAGCGTTGAAGAAGGCGGGAGCACAGATACGCAGTATTTT. Translated: CSVEEGGSTDTQYF.

This chain connects TRBV19 to TRBJ1-5; TRBD1 aligns across 9 bases. V gave up 5 bases and J gave up 7 bases; unmatched junction bases: 9. This CDR3 comprises 15 residues. The germline V gene encodes CDR1 LNHDA and CDR2 SQIVND (reference sequence). CDR3 loop: CASSSPGTGWQPQHF. DNA of the CDR3: TGTGCCAGTAGTTCCCCTGGGACAGGGTGGCAGCCCCAGCATTTT.

The chain combines TRBV6-1 with TRBJ2-7; tentative D call: TRBD1 (5 bases). Per germline, CDR1 MNHNS and CDR2 SASEGT. The V and J ends lost 5 bases and 2 bases respectively, with 13 bases between them. The CDR3 is made up of 14 amino acids. CDR3 DNA sequence: TGTGCCAGCAGTTTCCAGGACACCGCCTACGAGCAGTACTTC. It translates to CASSFQDTAYEQYF.

The rearrangement uses TRBV5-1 and TRBJ2-5; no definite D call. The CDR3 covers 13 residues. CDR1 is SGHRS and CDR2 is YFSETQ in the germline V gene. The V and J ends lost 4 bases and 5 bases respectively, with 12 bases between them. CDR3 region: CASSLPHSETQYF. The CDR3 DNA reads as TGCGCCAGCAGCCTTCCCCACTCTGAGACCCAGTACTTC.

The V gene is TRBV30, the J gene TRBJ2-2; TRBD1 is a possible D gene (6 bases). The CDR3 totals 15 residues. The germline V gene encodes CDR1 GTSNPN and CDR2 SVGIG (reference sequence). Trimming shortened V by 6 bases and J by 7 bases, and 21 bases separated the two germline ends. The CDR3 nucleotides read TGTGCCTGCGCGTACGGCAGGGGAAGAGGCGGGGAGCTGTTTTTT. Encoded protein: CACAYGRGRGGELFF.

Here the CDR3 reads CASSMSTSGTYEQYF. The CDR3 region has the DNA TGTGCCAGTAGTATGTCGACTAGCGGCACCTACGAGCAGTACTTC. The gene calls are TRBV19 and TRBJ2-7; TRBD2 matches 9 bases. V lost 3 bases to trimming and J lost 2 bases; unmatched junction nucleotides: 5. Germline V gene data show CDR1 as LNHDA and CDR2 as SQIVND (reference sequence). The CDR3 runs 15 residues.

The genes are TRBV7-2 and TRBJ1-4, with 8 bases lining up with TRBD1. This CDR3 is built from 15 residues. Per germline, CDR1 SGHTA and CDR2 FQGNSA. The V gene end was trimmed by 5 bases and the J gene end by 5 bases; junction bases not matched to a gene: 7. This CDR3 reads CASSRRTGNNEKLFF. The CDR3 nucleotides read TGTGCCAGCAGCAGACGGACAGGGAACAATGAAAAACTGTTTTTT.

The chain recombines TRBV25-1 with TRBJ2-5; weak D call: TRBD1 (5 bases). Germline V gene sequence: CDR1 MGHDK, CDR2 SYGVNS. V was pared by 6 bases and J by 13 bases, with 15 bases between. The CDR3 loop spans 11 amino acids. The CDR3 DNA follows: TGTGCCAGCAGGGAGAACAGGTGGTGGTACTTC. Translating it yields CASRENRWWYF.

The chain combines TRBV29-1 with TRBJ1-1, with 8 bases identical to TRBD1. The CDR3 is 12 amino acids. Unmatched junction bases numbered 3, after V lost 6 bases and J lost 3 bases. Germline-derived CDR1 and CDR2 are SQVTM and ANQGSEA. DNA of the CDR3: TGCAGCGTACCGGGACAGGACACTGAAGCTTTCTTT. The encoded protein is CSVPGQDTEAFF.

The gene calls are TRBV30 and TRBJ1-1, with D tentatively TRBD1 (5 bases). The V gene lost 8 bases and the J gene lost 1 base, with 8 bases spanning the gap. Germline assignment: CDR1 GTSNPN and CDR2 SVGIG (reference sequence). The CDR3 is made up of 11 amino acids. CDR3 bases: TGTGCCAGTGACAGGAACACTGAAGCTTTCTTT. The encoded protein is CASDRNTEAFF. Combining the CDR3 with reference TRBV30 and TRBJ1-1 gives the whole variable domain SQTIHQWPATLVQPVGSPLSLECTVEGTSNPNLYWYRQAAGRGLQLLFYSVGIGQISSEVPQNLSASRPQDRQFILSSKKLLLSDSGFYLCASDRNTEAFFGQGTRLTVV.

The gene calls are TRBV18 and TRBJ1-1; 10 nucleotides match TRBD1. Germline lookup yields CDR1 KGHSH and CDR2 LQKENI. V lost 1 base and J lost 4; bases outside the gene matches: 6. This CDR3 region has 16 residues. CDR3 DNA: TGTGCCAGCTCACCACTCGGACAGGGGGTCCCCACTGAAGCTTTCTTT. Its protein is CASSPLGQGVPTEAFF.